The 29 T cell receptor beta chains reported below all come from one sample, sequenced in a study of control samples from healthy donors and cancer patients. This table comes from immunoSEQ multiplex PCR, and its TCRdb copy is limited to in-frame clones, with some not included. The table has around 170,000 clones, around 90% seen once. Sequences were obtained from blood. The receptors originated from a woman aged 25 to 39 in good health.

This clone was recorded a few times. The chain uses TRBV19 and TRBJ1-2; D may be TRBD1 (5 bases). CDR3 length: 14 amino acids. Germline loops: CDR1 LNHDA, CDR2 SQIVND (reference sequence). Trimming left V 9 bases short and J 6 bases short, with 20 bases between. The DNA for the CDR3 is TGTGCCAGCACAGAGGCCGGGACTGGAGATGGCTACACCTTC. Amino acid sequence: CASTEAGTGDGYTF.

The chain uses TRBV19 and TRBJ2-3; 9 positions agree with TRBD1. The trim removed 10 bases at V and 2 bases at J, leaving 7 bases unmatched. Germline lookup yields CDR1 LNHDA and CDR2 SQIVND (reference sequence). CDR3 length equals 14 residues. CDR3 bases: TGTGCCACCTCGGGGACAGGGCACACAGATACGCAGTATTTT. It specifies CATSGTGHTDTQYF.

The CDR3 loop is CASSRGTEEKLFF. CDR3 in DNA: TGTGCCAGCAGCCGAGGGACAGAGGAAAAACTGTTTTTT. The V and J genes are TRBV7-9 and TRBJ1-4; 7 bases align to TRBD1. Germline lookup yields CDR1 SEHNR and CDR2 FQNEAQ (reference sequence). This CDR3 is 13 amino acids long. Trimming removed 5 bases from V and 8 bases from J; junction bases left unmatched: 5.

The V gene is TRBV6-5, the J gene TRBJ2-3; D tentatively reads TRBD1 or TRBD2 (5 bases each). V was cut by 3 bases and J by 4 bases, with 11 bases left in between. The CDR3 consists of 14 residues. Germline V lookup: CDR1 MNHEY, CDR2 SVGAGI. As DNA, the CDR3 is TGTGCCAGCAGTTATATGAGGGGCGCAGATACGCAGTATTTT. It yields the protein CASSYMRGADTQYF.

V gene TRBV28 combines with J gene TRBJ1-6; D unclear. Germline lookup yields CDR1 MDHEN and CDR2 SYDVKM. Trimming shortened V by 2 bases and J by 6 bases, and 8 bases separated the two germline ends. The CDR3 runs 14 residues. The chain's CDR3 is CASSLRPFNSPLHF. The CDR3 DNA reads TGTGCCAGCAGTTTACGACCCTTTAATTCACCCCTCCACTTT.

The chain combines TRBV6-5 with TRBJ2-1; a possible D gene is TRBD2 (6 bases). The CDR3 totals 14 residues. Germline V lookup: CDR1 MNHEY, CDR2 SVGAGI. V lost 6 bases, J lost 5 bases, and 14 bases lay in between. The CDR3 DNA follows: TGTGCCAGCAGCTGGGACTGGCGCGACAATGAGCAGTTCTTC. As protein: CASSWDWRDNEQFF.

The chain combines TRBV3-1 (or the pseudogene TRBV3-2) with TRBJ1-2; D is possibly TRBD1 (6 bases). Germline loops: CDR1 LGHDT, CDR2 YNNKEL (reference sequence). V was pared by 1 base and J by 0 bases, with 15 bases between. This CDR3 has 17 residues. Here the CDR3 DNA reads TGTGCCAGCAGCCAAGCTTCCGAGACAGGTACTAACTATGGCTACACCTTC. This sequence encodes CASSQASETGTNYGYTF.

The rearrangement joins TRBV6-5 to TRBJ2-2; unclear D gene. Germline V CDR1 and CDR2: MNHEY, SVGAGI. The CDR3 has 15 residues. Trimming left V 0 bases short and J 5 bases short, with 10 bases between. CDR3 nucleotides: TGTGCCAGCAGTTACTCGGTACAGTCAACCGGGGAGCTGTTTTTT. It codes for CASSYSVQSTGELFF.

V gene TRBV2 combines with J gene TRBJ1-1; the D gene is possibly TRBD1 (5 bases). Germline V gene data show CDR1 as SNHLY and CDR2 as FYNNEI. With 6 bases removed from V and 5 bases from J, the gap between germline ends came to 13 bases. The CDR3 runs 13 residues. The CDR3 spells CASRGFEGTEAFF. CDR3 bases: TGTGCCAGCAGGGGATTCGAGGGGACTGAAGCTTTCTTT.

The chain couples TRBV6-5 to TRBJ2-5; D not resolved. V shed 8 bases and J shed 4 bases, with 11 bases lying between them. This CDR3 contains 12 residues. From germline, CDR1 is MNHEY and CDR2 SVGAGI. CDR3 DNA sequence: TGTGCCAGCTCTTTACGCGGAGAGACCCAGTACTTC. Protein sequence: CASSLRGETQYF.

This clone was found once. The rearrangement joins TRBV6-5 to TRBJ2-1; D not resolved. CDR3 size: 13 residues. Per germline, CDR1 MNHEY and CDR2 SVGAGI. The V end was cut by 7 bases, the J end by 10 bases, with 17 bases between. The chain's CDR3 is CASTQSGLGEQFF. CDR3 nucleotides: TGTGCCAGCACCCAATCGGGTCTTGGAGAGCAGTTCTTC.

As concerns this clone: This CDR3 is also generated by other DNA sequences in the sample. J is TRBJ1-1 and V is TRBV18; D is perhaps TRBD1 (6 bases). V was cut by 2 bases and J by 5 bases, with 12 bases left in between. Germline CDR1 KGHSH, CDR2 LQKENI. CDR3 length: 14 amino acids. The CDR3 sequence: CASSPSQGPTEAFF. CDR3 bases: TGTGCCAGCTCACCATCGCAGGGGCCAACTGAAGCTTTCTTT.

The rearrangement uses TRBV19 and TRBJ2-1, with TRBD2 identical over 10 bases. CDR3 length: 17 residues. Germline V gene sequence: CDR1 LNHDA, CDR2 SQIVND (reference sequence). V shed 3 bases and J 6 bases; nucleotides not matched to a gene: 11. CDR3: CASSIPISSGRSNEQFF. In DNA form, the CDR3 reads TGTGCCAGTAGTATTCCAATTTCTAGCGGGAGATCCAATGAGCAGTTCTTC.

In this sample, this clone turned up a few times. The chain links TRBV7-9 to TRBJ2-3; tentative D call: TRBD1 (6 bases). The CDR3 runs to 16 residues. Trimming removed 8 bases from V and 7 bases from J, with 25 bases in between. The germline V gene encodes CDR1 SEHNR and CDR2 FQNEAQ (reference sequence). CDR3 bases: TGTGCCAGCTCCCCAGGGGAACTAGGAGGCGCACATACGCAGTATTTT. The encoded protein is CASSPGELGGAHTQYF.

The chain recombines TRBV12-3 or TRBV12-4 with TRBJ2-5, with 7 bases identical to TRBD2. There are 12 residues in the CDR3. J gave up 5 bases and V 4 bases, and 1 base lay outside the gene matches. This CDR3 is CASSWEGETQYF. In nucleotides, the CDR3 is TGTGCCAGCAGTTGGGAGGGGGAGACCCAGTACTTC.

The chain recombines TRBV4-3 with TRBJ1-6; D might be TRBD1 (6 bases). The ends were cut back, 1 base at V and 8 bases at J, with 18 bases in the middle. This CDR3 comprises 17 residues. Germline CDR1 is LGHNA and CDR2 is YSLEER. In nucleotides, the CDR3 is TGCGCCAGCAGCCAAGGAGGCTGGGGGGGCGGCCATTCACCCCTCCACTTT. It specifies CASSQGGWGGGHSPLHF.

The CDR3 region is CASSNTGEGYEQYF. CDR3 DNA sequence: TGTGCCAGTAGTAACACAGGGGAAGGCTACGAGCAGTACTTC. This chain joins TRBV19 and TRBJ2-7; 7 nucleotides agree with TRBD1. The V gene end was trimmed by 4 bases and the J gene end by 3 bases; junction bases not matched to a gene: 6. The length of the CDR3 is 14 residues. Germline V gene sequence: CDR1 LNHDA, CDR2 SQIVND (reference sequence). The full variable domain, in which reference TRBV19 and TRBJ2-7 provide the parts outside the CDR3, is DGGITQSPKYLFRKEGQNVTLSCEQNLNHDAMYWYRQDPGQGLRLIYYSQIVNDFQKGDIAEGYSVSREKKESFPLTVTSAQKNPTAFYLCASSNTGEGYEQYFGPGTRLTVT.

The chain links TRBV19 to TRBJ1-5, with no clear D. Per the germline V gene, CDR1 is LNHDA and CDR2 is SQIVND (reference sequence). CDR3 length: 12 residues. V lost 7 bases and J 5 bases, leaving 9 bases between the germline ends. CDR3 nucleotides: TGTGCCAGTAACCCTCTGGATCAGCCCCAGCATTTT. Its protein is CASNPLDQPQHF.

V gene TRBV29-1 combines with J gene TRBJ1-4, with D perhaps TRBD1 (5 bases). Germline assignment: CDR1 SQVTM and CDR2 ANQGSEA. Trimming shortened V by 6 bases and J by 5 bases, and 13 bases separated the two germline ends. The CDR3 runs to 13 residues. CDR3 protein: CSVGHSLNEKLFF. In DNA, the CDR3 is TGCAGCGTCGGACATAGCTTGAATGAAAAACTGTTTTTT.

A remark on this clone: Other DNA sequences in this sample translate to the same CDR3. The chain links TRBV7-2 to TRBJ2-7, with 7 bases identical to TRBD1. This CDR3 has 16 residues. CDR1 SGHTA and CDR2 FQGNSA come from the germline V gene. The J segment lost 3 bases and the V segment lost 1 base, leaving 9 bases of the junction unmatched. The CDR3 nucleotides are TGTGCCAGCAGCTTAGTATCATTGGCAGGGGGCTACGAGCAGTACTTC. It specifies CASSLVSLAGGYEQYF.

This clone appeared once. The J gene is TRBJ2-4, the V gene TRBV10-1, with D possibly called TRBD1 or TRBD2 (6 bases each). Trimming stripped 3 bases from V and 6 bases from J, with 15 bases between. This CDR3 spans 15 amino acids. CDR1 and CDR2 from the germline V gene are WNHNN and SYGVQD (reference sequence). As DNA, the CDR3 is TGCGCCAGCAGTGATCACAGGGTGGAGGGAAACATTCAGTACTTC. Its translation: CASSDHRVEGNIQYF.

This chain links TRBV3-1 (or the pseudogene TRBV3-2) with TRBJ2-6; perhaps TRBD2 as D (6 bases). From germline, CDR1 is LGHDT and CDR2 YNNKEL (reference sequence). The CDR3 spans 21 residues. Trimming took off 4 bases at V and 0 bases at J, with 25 bases between the two ends. CDR3: CASSPRPPIGTSSSGANVLTF. The CDR3 nucleotides are TGTGCCAGCAGCCCAAGGCCCCCTATAGGGACTTCTTCCTCTGGGGCCAACGTCCTGACTTTC.

The rearrangement joins TRBV2 to TRBJ1-3; no reliable D call. V was pared by 4 bases and J by 4 bases, with 14 bases between. The length of the CDR3 is 15 residues. CDR1 is SNHLY and CDR2 is FYNNEI in the germline V gene. The chain's CDR3 is CASSGSGSSGNTIYF. CDR3 DNA: TGTGCCAGCAGTGGGTCGGGCAGCTCAGGAAACACCATATATTTT. The complete variable domain, with remaining parts taken from reference TRBV2 and TRBJ1-3, reads EPEVTQTPSHQVTQMGQEVILRCVPISNHLYFYWYRQILGQKVEFLVSFYNNEISEKSEIFDDQFSVERPDGSNFTLKIRSTKLEDSAMYFCASSGSGSSGNTIYFGEGSWLTVV.

The chain combines TRBV7-2 with TRBJ2-2; D ambiguous. Trimming stripped 0 bases from V and 5 bases from J, with 7 bases between. CDR3 length equals 14 residues. Germline V gene lookup returns CDR1 SGHTA and CDR2 FQGNSA. The CDR3 bases are TGTGCCAGCAGCTTAGCTCGACGGACCGGGGAGCTGTTTTTT. It yields the protein CASSLARRTGELFF.

The V and J genes are TRBV3-1 (or the pseudogene TRBV3-2) and TRBJ2-1; TRBD2 is a possible D gene (5 bases). The CDR3 is 16 residues long. V was clipped by 1 base and J by 2 bases, with 12 bases between them. Germline lookup yields CDR1 LGHDT and CDR2 YNNKEL (reference sequence). DNA for the CDR3: TGTGCCAGCAGCCAAGGGTCCAGGACTGCCTACAATGAGCAGTTCTTC. Encoded protein: CASSQGSRTAYNEQFF.

V gene TRBV10-2 combines with J gene TRBJ2-5; TRBD2 is a possible D gene (6 bases). Trimming took 6 bases from V and 5 from J, leaving 13 bases between them. The length of the CDR3 is 13 residues. In germline, CDR1 is WSHSY, CDR2 SAAADI. Here the CDR3 reads CASRMGGSETQYF. CDR3 DNA sequence: TGCGCCAGCAGGATGGGAGGTTCGGAGACCCAGTACTTC.

The chain employs TRBV6-4 and TRBJ2-6; D not resolved. The CDR3 extends over 14 amino acids. Germline V gene lookup returns CDR1 MRHNA and CDR2 SNTAGT. The V gene lost 3 bases and the J gene lost 0 bases, with 3 bases spanning the gap. The CDR3 nucleotides are TGTGCCAGCAGTGAGGACTCTGGGGCCAACGTCCTGACTTTC. This sequence encodes CASSEDSGANVLTF.

J is TRBJ2-3 and V is TRBV6-1; D is uncertain. The CDR3 runs to 13 residues. Germline CDR1 is MNHNS and CDR2 is SASEGT. With 2 bases removed from V and 4 bases from J, the gap between germline ends came to 7 bases. CDR3 sequence reads: CASSELGSDTQYF. The CDR3 bases are TGTGCCAGCAGTGAACTCGGTTCAGATACGCAGTATTTT.

J is TRBJ2-5 and V is TRBV6-5; 8 positions match TRBD2. CDR3 length: 15 amino acids. Germline lookup yields CDR1 MNHEY and CDR2 SVGAGI. The junction had 6 bases not matched to a gene; V was cut back by 2 bases and J by 4 bases. CDR3 sequence reads: CASSYKRGLGETQYF. In DNA form, the CDR3 reads TGTGCCAGCAGTTACAAGCGGGGGCTAGGAGAGACCCAGTACTTC.